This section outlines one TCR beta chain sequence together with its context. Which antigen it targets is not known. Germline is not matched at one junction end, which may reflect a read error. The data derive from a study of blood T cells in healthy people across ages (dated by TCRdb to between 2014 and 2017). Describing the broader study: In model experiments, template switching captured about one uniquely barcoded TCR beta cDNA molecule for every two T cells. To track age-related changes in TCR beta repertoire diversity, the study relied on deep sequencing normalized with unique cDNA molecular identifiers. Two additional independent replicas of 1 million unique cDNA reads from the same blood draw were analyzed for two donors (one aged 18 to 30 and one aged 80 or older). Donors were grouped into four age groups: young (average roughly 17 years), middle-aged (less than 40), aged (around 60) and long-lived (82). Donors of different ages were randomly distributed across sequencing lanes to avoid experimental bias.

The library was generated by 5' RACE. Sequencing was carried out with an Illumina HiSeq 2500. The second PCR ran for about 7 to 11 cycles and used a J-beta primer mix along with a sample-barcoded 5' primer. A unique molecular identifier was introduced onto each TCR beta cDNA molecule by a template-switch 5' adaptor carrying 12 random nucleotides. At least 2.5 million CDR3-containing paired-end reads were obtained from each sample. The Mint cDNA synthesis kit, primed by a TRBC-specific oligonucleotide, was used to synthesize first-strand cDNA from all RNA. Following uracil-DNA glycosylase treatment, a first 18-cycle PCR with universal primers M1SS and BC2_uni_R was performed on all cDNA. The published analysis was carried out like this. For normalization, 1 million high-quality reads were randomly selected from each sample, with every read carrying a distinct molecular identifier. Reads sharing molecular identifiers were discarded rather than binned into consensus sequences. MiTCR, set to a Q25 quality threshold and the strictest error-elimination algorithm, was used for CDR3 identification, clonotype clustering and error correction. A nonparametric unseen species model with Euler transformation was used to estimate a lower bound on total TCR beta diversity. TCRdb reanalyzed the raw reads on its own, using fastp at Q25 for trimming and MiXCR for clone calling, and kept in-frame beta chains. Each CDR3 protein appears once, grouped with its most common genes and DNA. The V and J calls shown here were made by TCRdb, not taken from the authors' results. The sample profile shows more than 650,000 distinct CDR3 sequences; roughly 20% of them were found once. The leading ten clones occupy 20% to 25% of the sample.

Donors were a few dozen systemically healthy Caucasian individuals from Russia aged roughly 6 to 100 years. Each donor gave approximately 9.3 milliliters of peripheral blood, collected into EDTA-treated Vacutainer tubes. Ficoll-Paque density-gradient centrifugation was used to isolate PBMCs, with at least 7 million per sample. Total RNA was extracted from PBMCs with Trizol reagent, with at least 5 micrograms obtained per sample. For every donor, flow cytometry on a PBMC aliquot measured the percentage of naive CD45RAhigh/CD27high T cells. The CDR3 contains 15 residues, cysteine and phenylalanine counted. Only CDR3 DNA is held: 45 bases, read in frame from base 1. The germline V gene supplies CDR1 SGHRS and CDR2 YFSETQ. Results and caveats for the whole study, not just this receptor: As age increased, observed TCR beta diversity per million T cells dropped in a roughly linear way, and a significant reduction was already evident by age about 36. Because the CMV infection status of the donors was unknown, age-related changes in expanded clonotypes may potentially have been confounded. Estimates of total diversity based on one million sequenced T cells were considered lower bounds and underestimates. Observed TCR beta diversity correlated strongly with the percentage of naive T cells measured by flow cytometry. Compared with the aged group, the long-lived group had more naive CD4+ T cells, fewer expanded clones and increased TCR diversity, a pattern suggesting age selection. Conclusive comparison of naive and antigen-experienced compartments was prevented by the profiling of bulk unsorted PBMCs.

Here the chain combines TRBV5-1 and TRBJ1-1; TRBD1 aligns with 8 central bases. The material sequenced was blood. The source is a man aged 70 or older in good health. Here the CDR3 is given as CASSLLTGGNTEAFF. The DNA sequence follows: TGCGCCAGCAGCTTACTCACAGGGGGGAACACTGAAGCCTTCTTT.